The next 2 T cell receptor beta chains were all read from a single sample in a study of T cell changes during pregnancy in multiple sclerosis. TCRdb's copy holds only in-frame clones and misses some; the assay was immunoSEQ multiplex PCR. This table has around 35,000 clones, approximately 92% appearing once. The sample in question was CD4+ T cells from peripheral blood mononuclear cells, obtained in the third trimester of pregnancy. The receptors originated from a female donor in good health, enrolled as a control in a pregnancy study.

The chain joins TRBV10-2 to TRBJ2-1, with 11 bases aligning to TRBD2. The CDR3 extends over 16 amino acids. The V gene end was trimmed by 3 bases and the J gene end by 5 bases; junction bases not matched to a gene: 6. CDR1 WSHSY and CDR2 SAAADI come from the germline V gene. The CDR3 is CASSDRRLAGNNEQFF. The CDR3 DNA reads TGCGCCAGCAGTGATCGGCGACTAGCGGGGAACAATGAGCAGTTCTTC.

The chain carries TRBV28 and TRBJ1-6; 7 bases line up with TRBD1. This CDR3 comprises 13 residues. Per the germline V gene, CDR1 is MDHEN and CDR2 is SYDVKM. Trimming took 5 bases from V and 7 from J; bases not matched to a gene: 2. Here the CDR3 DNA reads TGTGCCAGCAGTACGGACAGGAATTCACCCCTCCACTTT. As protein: CASSTDRNSPLHF.